Listed here are 11 T cell receptor beta chains from one sample, sequenced in a study of cytomegalovirus exposure and HLA in healthy donors. The PCR contained 60 Vbeta and 13 Jbeta primers. Profiling relied on immunoSEQ multiplex PCR, and the TCRdb table lists in-frame clones only, not all of them. Of 100,000 to 150,000 clones listed, over 75% are singletons. The sequenced material came from PBMCs. All receptors come from a human donor in good health.

This clone was observed a single time. The rearrangement joins TRBV2 to TRBJ2-1; D is undetermined. Germline V gene data show CDR1 as SNHLY and CDR2 as FYNNEI. The length of the CDR3 is 12 residues. Trimming shortened V by 4 bases and J by 2 bases, and 3 bases separated the two germline ends. CDR3 nucleotides: TGTGCCAGCAGTGCCGCCTACAATGAGCAGTTCTTC. Translating gives CASSAAYNEQFF.

This chain connects TRBV2 to TRBJ1-5; 7 nucleotides match TRBD1. Germline V gene sequence: CDR1 SNHLY, CDR2 FYNNEI. V lost 6 bases to trimming and J lost 6 bases; unmatched junction nucleotides: 8. The CDR3 loop spans 14 amino acids. CDR3 in amino acids: CASRTRQGSQPQHF. CDR3 DNA sequence: TGTGCCAGCAGGACCCGACAGGGTAGTCAGCCCCAGCATTTT.

This chain connects TRBV2 to TRBJ2-3, with 8 bases identical to TRBD1. The junction had 8 bases not matched to a gene; V was cut back by 5 bases and J by 13 bases. This CDR3 contains 12 residues. Germline V lookup: CDR1 SNHLY, CDR2 FYNNEI. For the CDR3, the DNA is TGTGCCAGCAGTCCTACAGGGGGTGTCGAGTATTTT. This gives the protein CASSPTGGVEYF.

The chain recombines TRBV11-2 with TRBJ2-7, with D perhaps matching TRBD1 (5 bases). V was clipped by 6 bases and J by 0 bases, with 21 bases between them. The germline CDR1 and CDR2 sequences are SGHAT and FQNNGV. The CDR3 covers 17 residues. Written as DNA, the CDR3 is TGTGCCAGCAGGGGCTGGGTACAGGCCCAGAGCTCCTACGAGCAGTACTTC. It translates to CASRGWVQAQSSYEQYF.

The J gene is TRBJ1-2, the V gene TRBV20-1; D is ambiguous. Trimming stripped 3 bases from V and 8 bases from J, with 10 bases between. The length of the CDR3 is 11 residues. Germline CDR1 reads DFQATT; CDR2 reads SNEGSKA (reference sequence). The DNA for the CDR3 is TGCAGTGCTAGGGAGTCAGCCGGCTACACCTTC. Translation gives CSARESAGYTF.

This chain uses TRBV6-5 with TRBJ1-1, with D possibly being TRBD1 (6 bases). Trimming shortened V by 6 bases and J by 6 bases, and 14 bases separated the two germline ends. There are 13 residues in the CDR3. The germline gives CDR1 MNHEY, CDR2 SVGAGI. CDR3 in amino acids: CASSRSGAPEAFF. The CDR3 DNA reads TGTGCCAGCAGCAGATCAGGGGCTCCTGAAGCTTTCTTT.

The chain has TRBV27 and TRBJ2-1; 10 nucleotides line up with TRBD2. This CDR3 has 15 residues. Germline V CDR1 and CDR2: MNHEY, SMNVEV (reference sequence). V dropped 5 bases and J dropped 3; count of bases not matched to a gene: 4. For the CDR3, the DNA is TGTGCCAGCAGTGCTAGCGGGAGTGGCTACAATGAGCAGTTCTTC. Residues: CASSASGSGYNEQFF.

J is TRBJ1-2 and V is TRBV5-4; TRBD1 agrees at 10 bases. The CDR3 contains 14 residues. The V and J ends lost 4 bases and 4 bases, in that order; junction bases with no gene match: 4. Germline values: CDR1 SGHNT, CDR2 YYREEE (reference sequence). In DNA form, the CDR3 reads TGTGCCAGCAGCCTAGACAGGGGGCCCTATGGCTACACCTTC. As protein: CASSLDRGPYGYTF. Based on the CDR3 plus reference TRBV5-4 and TRBJ1-2, the full variable domain is ETGVTQSPTHLIKTRGQQVTLRCSSQSGHNTVSWYQQALGQGPQFIFQYYREEENGRGNFPPRFSGLQFPNYSSELNVNALELDDSALYLCASSLDRGPYGYTFGSGTRLTVV.

The chain recombines TRBV5-1 with TRBJ2-4, with TRBD2 identical over 14 bases. Per germline, CDR1 SGHRS and CDR2 YFSETQ. J lost 6 bases, V lost 3 bases, and 5 bases had no gene match. The CDR3 is 16 amino acids. CDR3 bases: TGCGCCAGCAGCTCCGGGACTAGCGGGGGTCCAAACATTCAGTACTTC. It encodes CASSSGTSGGPNIQYF.

The V gene is TRBV11-3, the J gene TRBJ1-6; TRBD1 matches 7 bases. With 6 bases clipped from V and 8 bases from J, the junction kept 10 bases outside the gene matches. Germline-derived CDR1 and CDR2 are SGHNT and YENEEA. The CDR3 extends over 15 amino acids. CDR3 protein: CASRSGTDFYSPLHF. The CDR3 nucleotides are TGTGCCAGCAGGTCCGGGACAGACTTTTATTCACCCCTCCACTTT.

The chain combines TRBV27 with TRBJ1-1, with TRBD1 matching over 8 bases. Germline V gives CDR1 MNHEY, CDR2 SMNVEV (reference sequence). V shed 5 bases and J 7 bases; nucleotides not matched to a gene: 15. This CDR3 comprises 16 residues. The CDR3 loop is CASSPRGQGAFGEAFF. CDR3 bases: TGTGCCAGCAGTCCCCGAGGGCAGGGGGCCTTTGGTGAAGCTTTCTTT.